A single sample is the source of the 28 T cell receptor beta chains below, sequenced in a study of blood T cell repertoires in COVID-19. Repertoires were generated with immunoSEQ multiplex PCR, while TCRdb's copy carries only in-frame clones and drops some. The sample has about 83,000 clones; roughly 86% are singletons. The sequencing sample was made of peripheral blood. These receptor sequences come from a woman aged 80 or over in a cohort sampled during active or convalescent COVID-19.

This chain joins TRBV5-4 and TRBJ2-2, with 10 nucleotides matching TRBD1. V shed 4 bases, J shed 5 bases, and the junction held 5 bases outside the gene matches. Germline CDR1 is SGHNT and CDR2 is YYREEE (reference sequence). The CDR3 consists of 15 residues. The CDR3 bases are TGTGCCAGCAGCGCCGGACAGGGGGTTACCGGGGAGCTGTTTTTT. This encodes CASSAGQGVTGELFF. The full variable domain, in which reference TRBV5-4 and TRBJ2-2 provide the parts outside the CDR3, is ETGVTQSPTHLIKTRGQQVTLRCSSQSGHNTVSWYQQALGQGPQFIFQYYREEENGRGNFPPRFSGLQFPNYSSELNVNALELDDSALYLCASSAGQGVTGELFFGEGSRLTVL.

This clone was detected a few times. The rearrangement joins TRBV29-1 to TRBJ1-2; D uncertain. In germline, CDR1 is SQVTM, CDR2 ANQGSEA. V was trimmed by 4 bases and J by 0 bases, leaving 6 bases between them. This CDR3 contains 12 residues. The CDR3 DNA sequence: TGCAGCGTTGTCTTAGCTAACTATGGCTACACCTTC. Its translation is CSVVLANYGYTF.

Concerning this clone: At one of its ends the junction is not consistent with the germline gene, which may arise from a read error. The CDR3 nucleotides read TGTGCTAGCAGCCCCGGGACTAGCGGAACAGATACGCAGTATTTT. It is translated as CASSPGTSGTDTQYF. The rearrangement links TRBV7-7 to TRBJ2-3, with 11 bases fitting TRBD2. Germline CDR1 is SSHAT and CDR2 is FNYEAQ (reference sequence). This CDR3 spans 15 amino acids. The full variable domain, its missing parts supplied by reference TRBV7-7 and TRBJ2-3, is GAGVSQSPRYKVTKRGQDVTLRCDPISSHATLYWYQQALGQGPEFLTYFNYEAQPDKSGLPSDRFSAERPEGSISTLTIQRTEQRDSAMYRCASSPGTSGTDTQYFGPGTRLTVL.

The chain joins TRBV6-6 to TRBJ2-7; the D gene is possibly TRBD2 (7 bases). The CDR3 covers 15 residues. V lost 6 bases and J 2 bases, leaving 17 bases between the germline ends. Germline loops: CDR1 MNHNY, CDR2 SVGAGI (reference sequence). The DNA of the CDR3 is TGTGCCAGCAGCCAAGGGGGAGGGAGGGCCTACGAGCAGTACTTC. This translates into CASSQGGGRAYEQYF.

The gene calls are TRBV27 and TRBJ1-5, with a possible D match to TRBD1 (5 bases). The CDR3 is made up of 16 amino acids. The germline gives CDR1 MNHEY, CDR2 SMNVEV (reference sequence). Trimming pared 6 bases from V and 3 bases from J, leaving 18 bases between. DNA for the CDR3: TGTGCCAGCAGCCTCCAGGGTCCCTTAAACAATCAGCCCCAGCATTTT. Translating it yields CASSLQGPLNNQPQHF.

The chain uses TRBV5-1 and TRBJ2-3; TRBD1 agrees at 8 bases. This CDR3 contains 17 residues. The ends lost 1 base at V and 6 bases at J; junction bases unmatched: 13. CDR1 SGHRS and CDR2 YFSETQ come from the germline V gene. The CDR3 protein is CASSLFPRQGWMDTQYF. In DNA, the CDR3 is TGCGCCAGCAGCTTGTTCCCCCGACAGGGGTGGATGGATACGCAGTATTTT.

V is TRBV6-1 and J is TRBJ1-1; possible D gene TRBD1, 5 bases. This CDR3 comprises 13 residues. Trimming shortened V by 3 bases and J by 6 bases, and 11 bases separated the two germline ends. Germline-derived CDR1 and CDR2 are MNHNS and SASEGT. Here the CDR3 reads CASSDRARPEAFF. For the CDR3, the DNA is TGTGCCAGCAGTGACAGGGCACGGCCTGAAGCTTTCTTT.

This clone came up once. The V and J genes are TRBV20-1 and TRBJ2-7; D uncertain. This CDR3 contains 11 residues. Germline V lookup: CDR1 DFQATT, CDR2 SNEGSKA (reference sequence). Trimming took 6 bases from V and 6 from J, leaving 12 bases between them. Written as DNA, the CDR3 is TGCAGTGCGCTCACTATCTCCGAGCAGTACTTC. Protein sequence: CSALTISEQYF.

V usage is TRBV21-1 and J usage is TRBJ2-7; the D segment call TRBD2 is taken from the table without a DNA check. TRBV21-1 represents a pseudogene. The CDR3 spans 16 residues. CDR3 nucleotides: TGTGCCAGCAGCAAAGGGGAGGGCAGGTACTACTACGAGCAGTACGTC. Its protein product is CASSKGEGRYYYEQYV.

V gene TRBV4-1 combines with J gene TRBJ2-3, with TRBD2 matching over 8 bases. The CDR3 totals 14 residues. Germline V CDR1 and CDR2: MGHRA, YSYEKL. V dropped 4 bases and J dropped 1; count of bases not matched to a gene: 1. In DNA, the CDR3 is TGCGCCAGCAGCCCGACTAGCGGCACAGATACGCAGTATTTT. It codes for CASSPTSGTDTQYF.

The chain has TRBV2 and TRBJ1-1, with 11 bases aligning to TRBD1. Germline V lookup: CDR1 SNHLY, CDR2 FYNNEI. The CDR3 covers 14 residues. J was trimmed by 8 bases and V by 2 bases; bases with no gene match: 4. This chain's CDR3 is CASSELGTGGEAFF. For the CDR3, the DNA is TGTGCCAGCAGTGAATTGGGGACAGGGGGGGAAGCTTTCTTT.

The chain uses TRBV5-1 and TRBJ2-3, with 7 bases aligning to TRBD2. This CDR3 contains 14 residues. J gave up 5 bases and V 0 bases, and 3 bases lay outside the gene matches. Germline CDR1 SGHRS, CDR2 YFSETQ. The CDR3 is CASSLGLAGDTQYF. The CDR3 DNA follows: TGCGCCAGCAGCTTGGGACTAGCTGGAGATACGCAGTATTTT.

This clone has only a few counts. The rearrangement links TRBV5-4 to TRBJ1-2; tentative D call: TRBD1 (6 bases). The CDR3 consists of 13 residues. V lost 6 bases and J lost 8, with 17 bases in between. Germline V gene sequence: CDR1 SGHNT, CDR2 YYREEE (reference sequence). The CDR3 region has the DNA TGTGCCAGCACGAAACAGGGTGAAGACGGCTACACCTTC. It specifies CASTKQGEDGYTF.

The CDR3 spells CASSLDRERDNEQFF. Here the CDR3 DNA reads TGTGCCAGCAGCTTGGACAGGGAACGGGACAATGAGCAGTTCTTC. J is TRBJ2-1 and V is TRBV7-8; the match to TRBD1 covers 8 bases. J gave up 5 bases and V 3 bases, and 6 bases lay outside the gene matches. Germline loops: CDR1 SGHVS, CDR2 FQNEAQ. The CDR3 is 15 amino acids.

The chain carries TRBV7-2 and TRBJ2-5; 12 nucleotides line up with TRBD2. The junction had 7 bases not matched to a gene; V was cut back by 0 bases and J by 2 bases. Germline-derived CDR1 and CDR2 are SGHTA and FQGNSA. The CDR3 extends over 18 amino acids. The CDR3 DNA reads TGTGCCAGCAGCTTAGCGAGACTAGCGGGAGAGTGGCAAGAGACCCAGTACTTC. The encoded protein is CASSLARLAGEWQETQYF.

This rearrangement joins TRBV5-1 to TRBJ2-2; maybe TRBD1 (6 bases). Trimming took 0 bases from V and 2 from J, leaving 11 bases between them. This CDR3 is 16 amino acids long. CDR1 and CDR2 (germline): SGHRS, YFSETQ. The CDR3 is CASSLAMGANTGELFF. The CDR3 bases are TGCGCCAGCAGCTTGGCTATGGGGGCCAACACCGGGGAGCTGTTTTTT.

The chain recombines TRBV18 with TRBJ1-4, with D possibly TRBD1 on 6 matching bases. The CDR3 runs to 15 residues. Germline values: CDR1 KGHSH, CDR2 LQKENI. V lost 3 bases to trimming and J lost 3 bases, with 11 bases between them. CDR3 sequence: CASSPEWGPNEKLFF. The CDR3 nucleotides read TGTGCCAGCTCACCGGAGTGGGGGCCTAATGAAAAACTGTTTTTT.

This chain links TRBV6-5 with TRBJ1-3; D is undetermined. CDR3 length: 15 amino acids. V was trimmed by 6 bases and J by 2 bases, leaving 14 bases between them. CDR1 is MNHEY, CDR2 SVGAGI, per germline. DNA of the CDR3: TGTGCCAGCAGGGTGGGTCGGGGAACTGGAAACACCATATATTTT. It translates to CASRVGRGTGNTIYF.

The chain is built from TRBV2 and TRBJ1-1; tentatively, D is TRBD1 (5 bases). Germline V CDR1 and CDR2: SNHLY, FYNNEI. This CDR3 contains 13 residues. The V and J ends lost 6 bases and 1 base respectively, with 9 bases between them. The CDR3 DNA is TGTGCCAGCAGGGGGCAAGAGAACACTGAAGCTTTCTTT. Its translation: CASRGQENTEAFF.

The chain combines TRBV7-9 with TRBJ1-2; unclear D gene. The V end was cut by 3 bases, the J end by 2 bases, with 19 bases between. Germline-derived CDR1 and CDR2 are SEHNR and FQNEAQ (reference sequence). The CDR3 is made up of 17 amino acids. The CDR3 DNA is TGTGCCAGCAGCTTTCCGGTTTCGGGGAGCCCAAACTATGGCTACACCTTC. Translation gives CASSFPVSGSPNYGYTF.

The V gene is TRBV27, the J gene TRBJ2-2; D remains ambiguous. Between the trimmed V and J ends, which lost 2 bases and 7 bases, there was a span of 5 bases. Germline V gives CDR1 MNHEY, CDR2 SMNVEV (reference sequence). This CDR3 has 12 residues. DNA for the CDR3: TGTGCCAGCAGTTTAAATATCGGGGAGCTGTTTTTT. Translated: CASSLNIGELFF.

This chain uses TRBV28 with TRBJ1-1; 7 bases map to TRBD1. The V and J ends lost 6 bases and 1 base, in that order; junction bases with no gene match: 2. The CDR3 consists of 13 residues. Germline V gives CDR1 MDHEN, CDR2 SYDVKM. The CDR3: CASRQGKNTEAFF. The CDR3 region has the DNA TGTGCCAGCAGACAGGGGAAGAACACTGAAGCTTTCTTT.

The chain employs TRBV24-1 and TRBJ2-1, with 10 bases identical to TRBD2. The CDR3 sequence is 16 residues long. Germline V gives CDR1 KGHDR, CDR2 SFDVKD. V gave up 1 base and J gave up 9 bases; unmatched junction bases: 8. The CDR3 here is CATSDLSGTSVGEQFF. Written as DNA, the CDR3 is TGTGCCACCAGTGATTTAAGCGGGACTAGCGTAGGTGAGCAGTTCTTC.

The chain recombines TRBV2 with TRBJ2-7, with D unresolved. This CDR3 has 14 amino acids. Germline V gene sequence: CDR1 SNHLY, CDR2 FYNNEI. The V gene lost 4 bases and the J gene lost 1 base, with 11 bases spanning the gap. The CDR3, as DNA: TGTGCCAGCAGTGCCTTGCAGTGGTCCTACGAGCAGTACGTC. Translation: CASSALQWSYEQYV.

This chain connects TRBV18 to TRBJ1-5; D is ambiguous. Looked up from germline, CDR1 is KGHSH and CDR2 is LQKENI. V was clipped by 0 bases and J by 7 bases, with 10 bases between them. The CDR3 length is 14 residues. The DNA for the CDR3 is TGTGCCAGCTCACCACCGAACGGGTTGCAGCCCCAGCATTTT. Its translation is CASSPPNGLQPQHF.

The CDR3 DNA sequence: TGTGCCAGCACTTCCGACAGGGTGGAATACAATGAGCAGTTCTTC. It is translated as CASTSDRVEYNEQFF. This chain uses TRBV7-9 with TRBJ2-1; TRBD1 aligns across 7 bases. CDR3 length: 15 amino acids. CDR1 is SEHNR, CDR2 FQNEAQ, per germline (reference sequence). V shed 7 bases and J 4 bases; nucleotides not matched to a gene: 10.

CDR3 sequence reads: CASSPGMAGGPYEQYF. The CDR3 nucleotides are TGTGCCAGCAGTCCGGGGATGGCGGGAGGGCCATACGAGCAGTACTTC. The rearrangement links TRBV6-2 or TRBV6-3 to TRBJ2-7, with TRBD2 identical over 9 bases. J gave up 4 bases and V 5 bases, and 12 bases lay outside the gene matches. The CDR3 has 16 residues. The germline CDR1 and CDR2 sequences are MNHEY and SVGEGT.

V usage is TRBV27 and J usage is TRBJ2-7, with TRBD2 identical over 9 bases. The J segment lost 0 bases and the V segment lost 2 bases, leaving 5 bases of the junction unmatched. The CDR3 is 16 amino acids. The V gene's germline CDR1 is MNHEY and CDR2 SMNVEV (reference sequence). The CDR3 protein is CASSLRLAGNSYEQYV. The CDR3 DNA sequence: TGTGCCAGCAGTTTACGGCTAGCGGGAAACTCCTACGAGCAGTACGTC.